The T cell receptor beta chain described here comes from a study of identical twins. This clonotype was seen a handful of times. TCRdb used MiXCR to reprocess the 5' RACE reads, holding one entry per CDR3 protein. The sample consists of 600,000 to 850,000 distinct CDR3 sequences, over 15% of them appearing once. The CDR3 runs to 16 residues. Trimming took 0 bases from V and 4 from J; bases not matched to a gene: 8. Germline V lookup: CDR1 SGHRS, CDR2 YFSETQ. The sample was also linked to a second study, of T cells expressing NK-cell markers. That report adds: Evidence did not settle whether expanded NKG2C+ T cell clones targeted HCMV.

Sequenced: PBMCs. The chain recombines TRBV5-1 with TRBJ2-3; 7 bases fit TRBD2. The TCR comes from a woman younger than 30 in good health. As DNA, the CDR3 is TGCGCCAGCAGCTTGGTAGCGGGTCTTATCGCAGATACGCAGTATTTT. Translated, it gives CASSLVAGLIADTQYF.